This T cell receptor beta chain is drawn from a study of cytomegalovirus exposure and HLA in healthy donors (dated by TCRdb to about 2017). In the study overall: In an earlier analysis of some 610 of the donors, 276 Gb of sequence data and 120 million or so unique TCR beta sequences from 150 million to 200 million T cells were reported. An earlier analysis of 450 to 750 of the donors used high-throughput TCR beta sequencing to judge whether each TCR beta V gene segment behaved as functional or pseudogenic. Genome-wide SNP genotypes for about 60% of the roughly 670 donors were used in a later genetic analysis, which treated that subset as a discovery cohort. In a later analysis, previously published TCR beta repertoires from 600 to 850 donors were re-analyzed and high-resolution HLA genotyping was added so that TCR occurrence patterns could be studied. High-throughput TCR immunosequencing, statistical association of individual TCRs with disease status, and machine learning were combined to predict cytomegalovirus infection status. Along with the roughly 670-subject first cohort, a separate validation cohort of more than 90 different subjects was used. Among some 400 genotyped donors of the cohort, an average of roughly 230,000 unique TCR beta nucleotide sequences was sequenced per donor, of which about 18% were non-productive. Every repertoire in the discovery cohort had been generated on one and the same sequencing platform. The number of typed donors differed by locus: about 620-640 for A, B, C, DRB1 and DQB1; approximately 540 for DQA1; approximately 600 for DPA1; and 400 to 480 for DPB1. Of the approximately 400 genotyped donors, around 81% fell in the genetic ancestry cluster associated with self-reported Caucasian donors. Donor age, sex, ethnicity and CMV serostatus were compiled together with the repertoire data. Roughly 300 gigabases of sequencing data and roughly 80 million unique TCR sequences made up an early release that covered around 640 HLA-typed donors. Because of strong linkage in the cohort, roughly five DR-DQ haplotypes were treated as single units for association and clustering. Both class I and class II loci were covered by HLA typing, at four-digit resolution. Rather than using new phenotypic data, the later analysis identified candidate immune exposures from TCR beta sequences and from how often those sequences occurred across donors. The study profiled the T cell repertoires of approximately 700 subjects by immunosequencing and related them to cytomegalovirus serostatus. The aim of the study was to test whether cataloging public T cell receptors could identify signatures of past pathogen exposure. Paper-wide results and their limitations: According to the authors, the approach could potentially be generalized to other disease states and immunological phenotypes. In an earlier analysis of some 500 of the donors, most TCR beta V segments were observed in productive rearrangements about 87% or about 30% of the time, broadly matching IMGT annotations. Because some donors lacked HLA typing at each locus, the association tests relied only on the typed subset. A later analysis associated around 16,000 TCR beta sequences with specific HLA alleles at a false discovery rate of 0.05. In a later analysis, the rate of TCR association differed among HLA loci, with DRB1 alleles having the most associated TCRs and HLA-C alleles having the fewest. Strong co-occurrence of HLA alleles, especially DR and DQ, made assigning TCR associations to individual alleles difficult. Some IMGT-functional V segments, including TRBV6-2 and TRBV6-3, could not be told apart with the 87-base-pair reads, so those segments were excluded. In a later analysis, HLA-associated TCR beta chains showed more clonal expansion and lower generation probabilities than non-associated chains that were equally common. A later analysis reported that several top co-occurrence clusters appeared linked to parvovirus B19, influenza, CMV and Epstein-Barr virus. A later genetic analysis associated a missense DCLRE1C variant with V-gene and J-gene trimming of TCR beta chains, and an independent cohort replicated the association. Roughly uniform sequencing depth across donors was assumed in presence/absence analyses, although this assumption may not hold. In this cohort, only TCR beta chains were sequenced, and detectable features were limited by the absence of alpha or paired-chain data. A cluster of highly shared sequence variants was judged likely to be a technical artifact of the sequencing pipeline. Compared with the 666-donor mean, donors in an Asian-associated ancestry cluster had fewer N-insertions in productive TCRs, according to a later genetic analysis. Immune exposure information for the cohort was limited to CMV serostatus. Cytomegalovirus status was reported to be diagnosed by the classifier with high specificity and sensitivity in both the original and validation cohorts. Because counts were too low, 15 or so rarely observed V segments, including chromosome 9 orphons, were excluded from the earlier analysis of some 540 of the donors. The study gave a list of 150 to 200 TCR beta chains associated with cytomegalovirus. Three of the identified cytomegalovirus-associated TCR beta chains were confirmed in vitro to be specific for cytomegalovirus antigens. A further reported finding was that TCR beta sequences accurately predicted the HLA-A and HLA-B alleles for most subjects in the first cohort. Most CMV-associated TCR beta chains appeared to be HLA-restricted in a later analysis, and the HLA associations seemed to be driven largely by CMV exposure. Across donors, most TCR sequences were observed very rarely, whereas some public TCRs were present in many individuals. Linkage disequilibrium might explain the correlated functional status among segregating V segments, but an unknown experimental factor could not be ruled out.

V loses 9 bases of germline sequence and J loses 5 bases, and the interval between the two ends is 14 bases. Looking up the germline V gene yields CDR1 SNHLY and CDR2 FYNNEI. The CDR3 runs 12 residues from the cysteine to the phenylalanine. Just CDR3 DNA is preserved here, 36 bases in frame from base 1. Libraries were prepared through the immunoSEQ multiplex PCR assay. The multiplex PCR relied on a mix of 60 forward primers for TCR Vbeta segments and 13 reverse primers for TCR Jbeta segments. A multiplex PCR assay on genomic DNA amplified the CDR3 region of rearranged TCR beta genes. The amplified TCR beta libraries were sequenced on the Illumina HiSeq System as 87-base-pair reads. The authors' analysis ran thus. A later analysis counted some 80 million unique TCR beta chains across the 666 repertoires, and 9.5 million to 11 million of these chains were shared by at least two donors. A nearest-neighbor algorithm error-corrected the raw reads and collapsed the reads into unique sequences, merging closely related sequences to remove PCR and sequencing errors. Alignment of CDR3 sequences to IMGT reference sequences was used to assign V, D and J gene segments. For a sequence to be retained, a match of at least six nucleotides to both a V gene segment and a J gene segment was required. A rearrangement counted as productive if the CDR3 had no stop codons and remained in frame with V and J, and every other rearrangement counted as non-productive. CDR3 was defined by IMGT convention, running from the second conserved V-encoded cysteine to the conserved J-encoded phenylalanine. The earlier analysis of fewer than 750 of the donors excluded sequences that lacked an unambiguous match to a single V gene segment. An earlier analysis of several hundred of the donors called V segments functional above 56.7% productive rearrangements and segregating when the between-donor standard deviation exceeded 5%. A statistical classification framework was built for diagnosing cytomegalovirus status from the catalog of TCR beta chain sequences. A later analysis assigned V and J genes by comparing TCR nucleotide sequences with IMGT/GENE-DB human TR gene sequences. Using the TCRdist pipeline, a later analysis assigned CDR3 sequences along with most-parsimonious VDJ recombination scenarios. In a later analysis, every TCR beta chain was defined by the combination of its CDR3 amino acid sequence and its V-gene family, and reads without a unique V-gene family were dropped. A later analysis removed over 500 highly shared, low-generation-probability nucleotide sequences to deal with suspected cross-contamination and a sequencing artifact. A later analysis calculated a clonal expansion index for each public chain from normalized within-repertoire ranks of inferred template counts. In a later analysis, generation probabilities were computed with a VDJ recombination model fitted to out-of-frame rearrangements, and the resulting probabilities were checked against IGoR. In a later analysis, TCR-TCR, TCR-HLA and TCR-CMV co-occurrence was scored with hypergeometric tests, and a repertoire-size bias correction was applied to TCR pairs. To estimate false discovery rates, a later analysis permuted the HLA or CMV assignments 20 times. A later analysis grouped co-occurring TCRs with DBSCAN, adding TCRdist sequence similarity when clustering within HLA-allele-positive subsets. For co-occurrence clustering, repertoires with fewer than 30,000 or more than 120,000 public chains were excluded, along with roughly 5 repertoires with anomalous nucleotide sharing. Imported from immuneACCESS, the table was reduced by TCRdb to in-frame sequences with V and J called. These copies leave out some clones; in studies compared against another copy, an unresolved V gene accounts for under half, and the cause of the remainder is not known. V, J and clone size are those of that table, while D and trimming were read from the DNA. The sample includes 75,000 to 100,000 clones, with around 73% observed a single time. Clones ranked in the top ten supply roughly 3.2% of the sample.

Remarks on this clone: Its antigen is still unknown. The input lacks base qualities; no much larger clone sits a single base away.

The cohort consisted of 650 to 850 healthy bone marrow donors. At the time of sampling, all cohort members were nominally healthy, though unrecorded immune exposures were likely present. The donor tested CMV seronegative and was one of the 352 seronegative cohort members. A peripheral blood sample was collected from each donor, and TCR beta sequencing was performed on peripheral blood mononuclear cells. Genomic DNA extraction from the blood cell samples was performed with the Qiagen DNeasy Blood Extraction Kit. The sequenced sample consisted of PBMCs. In this chain, TRBV2 is recombined with TRBJ2-7; TRBD1 is perhaps the D gene, given 6 matching bases. This receptor was taken from a man aged 40-50 years in good health and CMV-seronegative. The CDR3 loop reads CARSRGRDEQYF. The nucleotide sequence reads as follows: TGTGCCAGATCCAGGGGTAGGGACGAGCAGTACTTC. When the CDR3 is completed using the reference TRBV2 and TRBJ2-7 genes on either side, the full variable domain is EPEVTQTPSHQVTQMGQEVILRCVPISNHLYFYWYRQILGQKVEFLVSFYNNEISEKSEIFDDQFSVERPDGSNFTLKIRSTKLEDSAMYFCARSRGRDEQYFGPGTRLTVT.